This is a list of T cell receptor beta chains from one sample in a study of shared T cell receptors in the human thymus. The data were produced by immunoSEQ multiplex PCR, yet TCRdb's version contains in-frame clones alone and is incomplete. The table includes some 660,000 clones, about 87% detected once. These data were also reused for a study on human thymus T cells.

The material sequenced was thymocytes. The source of these receptors is a boy younger than two with a congenital heart defect. Both conserved end residues are part of each CDR3. The D gene is left open where the match is weak. Rows give clone size only sometimes, using once, few, many, or a class for an expanded clone.

TRBJ2-7 TRBV9 15 . TRBD1 TGTGCCAGCAGCGTAAGCCCCTCAGGGGGCTACGAGCAGTACTTC CASSVSPSGGYEQYF
TRBJ1-5 TRBV5-6 15 . TRBD1 TGTGCCAGCAGCCTGACAGGGCATAGCAATCAGCCCCAGCATTTT CASSLTGHSNQPQHF
TRBJ1-4 TRBV9 15 . . TGTGCCAGCAGCGTAGGTGAGGGAACAAGGGAAAAACTGTTTTTT CASSVGEGTREKLFF
TRBJ1-4 TRBV18 14 . . TGTGCCAGCTCACGGACAGTTACTAATGAAAAACTGTTTTTT CASSRTVTNEKLFF
TRBJ2-2 TRBV29-1 14 . TRBD2 TGCAGCGTCCTACTAGCGGGAACGCCCGGGGAGCTGTTTTTT CSVLLAGTPGELFF
TRBJ2-5 TRBV25-1 14 . . TGTGCCAGCAGTGAATCGGAAGGCGGAGAGACCCAGTACTTC CASSESEGGETQYF
TRBJ1-1 TRBV20-1 11 . TRBD1 TGCAGCCCTAGGGGGCACACTGAAGCTTTCTTT CSPRGHTEAFF
TRBJ2-1 TRBV15 14 . TRBD1 TGTGCCACCAGCAGGGACAGGGGTTTCGATGAGCAGTTCTTC CATSRDRGFDEQFF
TRBJ2-1 TRBV7-9 15 . TRBD2 TGTGCCAGCAGCTTAGGGCTAGCGGGAGGGAATGAGCAGTTCTTC CASSLGLAGGNEQFF
TRBJ2-1 TRBV6-1 15 . . TGTGCCATCAGACGACAGCAGAGCTCCTACAATGAGCAGTTCTTC CAIRRQQSSYNEQFF
TRBJ2-7 TRBV27 14 . . TGTGCCAGCAGCCCAGGGCGAAAGCCCTACGAGCAGTACTTC CASSPGRKPYEQYF
TRBJ1-1 TRBV30 12 . . TGTGGGGGGCGGGAGGCGAACACTGAAGCTTTCTTT CGGREANTEAFF
TRBJ2-7 TRBV27 19 . TRBD1 TGTGCCAGCAGTTCTAGTAGCCCCACAGGGGCCTGGGGGTTGAACGAGCAGTACTTC CASSSSSPTGAWGLNEQYF
TRBJ1-4 TRBV28 15 . . TGTGCCAGCAGTCCCTACTCCGGAGGTCGTGAAAAACTGTTTTTT CASSPYSGGREKLFF
TRBJ1-6 TRBV28 22 . . TGTGCCAGCAGCCTTCTGAGGGAATTAGAGGTTTTCCTGAGCTCCTATAATTCACCCCTCCACTTT CASSLLRELEVFLSSYNSPLHF
TRBJ2-3 TRBV5-8 15 . . TGTGCCAGCAGCTCTCCCCGGGACATTACAGATACGCAGTATTTT CASSSPRDITDTQYF
TRBJ2-5 TRBV29-1 12 . . TGCAGCGGGACTACCATCAAAGAGACCCAGTACTTC CSGTTIKETQYF
TRBJ1-1 TRBV7-2 15 . TRBD1 TGTGCCAGCAGCACGCGCCAGGGGGCGCGAACTGAAGCTTTCTTT CASSTRQGARTEAFF
TRBJ1-1 TRBV19 14 few . TGTGCCAGTAGTCCCGCGAGGCGGAACACTGAAGCTTTCTTT CASSPARRNTEAFF
TRBJ1-2 TRBV7-9 13 few . TGTGCCAGCAGCGCCAGGGTCGGCTATGGCTACACCTTC CASSARVGYGYTF
TRBJ1-6 TRBV28 15 . TRBD1 TGTGCCAGCAGTCCCCGACAGGGCACGAATTCACCCCTCCACTTT CASSPRQGTNSPLHF
TRBJ2-2 TRBV25-1 17 . TRBD1 TGTGCCAGCAGTCCGCCGGGACAGGGGGTCACCACCGGGGAGCTGTTTTTT CASSPPGQGVTTGELFF
TRBJ1-1 TRBV30 14 . . TGTGCCTGGAGGTTTAGCCAGGGCAAAGCTGAAGCTTTCTTT CAWRFSQGKAEAFF
TRBJ2-1 TRBV28 16 . TRBD2 TGCGCCAGCAGTTCTCGCCCCGGGACTAGTCACAATGAGCAGTTCTTC CASSSRPGTSHNEQFF
TRBJ2-3 TRBV4-3 18 . TRBD2 TGCGCCAGCAGCCAAGACCGGACTAGCGGGAGGGCGGGAGATACGCAGTATTTT CASSQDRTSGRAGDTQYF
TRBJ2-7 TRBV4-3 14 . . TGCGCCAGCAGCCAAGACAGGGGTTCCTACGAGCAGTACTTC CASSQDRGSYEQYF
TRBJ2-6 TRBV4-3 19 . TRBD1 TGCGCCAGCAGCCAAGCCTCCGGGACAGGAGCCTCTGGGGCCAACGTCCTGACTTTC CASSQASGTGASGANVLTF
TRBJ2-3 TRBV4-3 15 . TRBD2 TGCGCCAGCAGCCAAGTCGGTAGCGGGCCCGATACGCAGTATTTT CASSQVGSGPDTQYF
TRBJ1-4 TRBV5-1 16 . . TGCGCCAGCAGCTTCCGCACAGGCAACCCTAATGAAAAACTGTTTTTT CASSFRTGNPNEKLFF
TRBJ2-7 TRBV4-3 13 once . TGCGCCAGCAGCCAAGATCTGGCAGACGAGCAGTACTTC CASSQDLADEQYF
TRBJ1-4 TRBV9 14 . . TGTGCCAGCAGCCCTTTCGGGGATAATGAAAAACTGTTTTTT CASSPFGDNEKLFF
TRBJ2-7 TRBV5-5 17 . TRBD2 TGTGCCAGCAGAACAACAGCGGGGGCCATTACCCGCTACGAGCAGTACTTC CASRTTAGAITRYEQYF
TRBJ2-7 TRBV15 15 . . TGTGCCACCAGCAGAGAGACAGGGAGGCATTACGAGCAGTACTTC CATSRETGRHYEQYF
TRBJ2-2 TRBV7-6 15 . TRBD1 TGTGCCAGCAGCTTATGGACAGGAAACACCGGGGAGCTGTTTTTT CASSLWTGNTGELFF
TRBJ2-1 TRBV28 17 . TRBD2 TGTGCCAGCAGTCGTCAAAAACTAGCGGATAAGGGGAATGAGCAGTTCTTC CASSRQKLADKGNEQFF
TRBJ2-1 TRBV9 17 . . TGTGCCAGCAGCGTAGGGTTTCGGGCGGGGAGGTACAATGAGCAGTTCTTC CASSVGFRAGRYNEQFF
TRBJ2-2 TRBV9 12 . . TGTGCCAGCAGCTCCACGGCCGGGGAGCTGTTTTTT CASSSTAGELFF
TRBJ1-1 TRBV19 12 . TRBD1 TGTGCCAGTAGTCGGGACAGTTACAAAGCTTTCTTT CASSRDSYKAFF
TRBJ1-4 TRBV9 15 . TRBD1 TGTGCCAGCAGCGTAGAGGGACAGGGGAATGAAAAACTGTTTTTT CASSVEGQGNEKLFF
TRBJ2-3 TRBV28 19 . TRBD2 TGTGCCAGCAGTTTGCCCCAACGCGGGGGGGCCTCAGTAATAGATACGCAGTATTTT CASSLPQRGGASVIDTQYF
TRBJ2-1 TRBV19 16 . TRBD2 TGTGCCAGTAGTTGGAGGACTAGCCGCGCCTACAATGAGCAGTTCTTC CASSWRTSRAYNEQFF
TRBJ1-2 TRBV29-1 13 . . TGCAGCGTTGGAAGGCAGGGATGGTATGGCTACACCTTC CSVGRQGWYGYTF
TRBJ2-7 TRBV4-3 15 . . TGCGCCAGCAGCCAAGATTGGGCCAGCTCCTACGAGCAGTACTTC CASSQDWASSYEQYF
TRBJ1-2 TRBV14 15 . TRBD1 TGTGCCAGCAGCCCGACAGGGGGAAACGAGTATGGCTACACCTTC CASSPTGGNEYGYTF
TRBJ2-1 TRBV6-1 16 . TRBD2 TGTGCCAGCAGTGAAGGGGGGACTAGTCATTCCAATGAGCAGTTCTTC CASSEGGTSHSNEQFF
TRBJ1-1 TRBV11-2 15 once TRBD1 TGTGCCAGCAGCCCTGGATTCACAGGGGATACTGAATCTTTCTTT CASSPGFTGDTESFF
TRBJ1-5 TRBV6-1 13 . . TGTGCCAGCGTTACAGGGTGGAATCAGCCCCAGCATTTT CASVTGWNQPQHF
TRBJ1-2 TRBV4-1 14 . . TGCGCCAGCAGTCTAAACCGGGAGAGTAAAGGCTACACCTTC CASSLNRESKGYTF
TRBJ2-7 TRBV10-3 16 . . TGTGCCATCAGTGAGTTGGAGGGCTGGAGCTCCTACGAGCAGTACTTC CAISELEGWSSYEQYF
TRBJ1-2 TRBV6-6 15 . . TGTGCCAGCAGCCAATCGGGAGGGGCGAACTATGGCTACACCTTC CASSQSGGANYGYTF
TRBJ1-2 TRBV28 15 . TRBD1 TGTGCCAGCAGTTTACCCCCGGGACAGGAGTATGGCTACACCTTC CASSLPPGQEYGYTF